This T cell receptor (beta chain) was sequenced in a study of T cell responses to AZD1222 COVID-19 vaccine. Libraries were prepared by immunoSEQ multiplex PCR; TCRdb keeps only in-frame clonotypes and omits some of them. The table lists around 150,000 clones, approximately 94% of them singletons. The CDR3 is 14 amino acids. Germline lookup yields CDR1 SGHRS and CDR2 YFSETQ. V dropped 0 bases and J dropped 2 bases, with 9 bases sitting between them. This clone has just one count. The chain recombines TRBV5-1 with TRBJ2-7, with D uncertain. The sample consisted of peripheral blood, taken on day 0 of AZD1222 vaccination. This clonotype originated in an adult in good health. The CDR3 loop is CASSLESETYEQYF. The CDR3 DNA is TGCGCCAGCAGCTTGGAGTCAGAGACCTACGAGCAGTACTTC.